This T cell receptor (beta chain) was recorded in a study of T cells in Graves' hyperthyroidism and ophthalmopathy. Study findings and constraints: From stable hyperthyroidism, ophthalmopathy was set apart by a 13 V-J model. Most thyroid clonotypes that were expanded above 0.001 also turned up in blood.

CDR3 length equals 17 residues. From germline, CDR1 is MGHRA and CDR2 YSYEKL. V shed 0 bases and J 9 bases; nucleotides not matched to a gene: 11. Clinical symptoms, serum thyroxine, TRAb, thyroid ultrasound and orbital computed tomography informed diagnoses. About 10 ml fresh peripheral blood yielded the PBMCs. TCR beta CDR3 regions were amplified from RNA transcripts. The TCR CDR3 was amplified in a first-round RT-PCR using the HTBI primer set. TCRdb re-derived calls from the multiplex PCR reads in MiXCR, one entry per CDR3 protein. The sample lists 300,000 to 500,000 distinct CDR3 sequences; around an eighth were seen once. This clonotype was counted between two and nine times. Its antigen is not known.

Sequenced sample: blood. This chain links TRBV4-1 with TRBJ2-1; 10 bases match TRBD2. The TCR originated in a man aged 50 or older with Graves' ophthalmopathy. The CDR3 DNA is TGCGCCAGCAGCCAAGAAGAGGGGCTAGCGGGAGTCAGTGAGCAGTTCTTC. Protein: CASSQEEGLAGVSEQFF.